A selection of T cell receptor beta chains follows, all from one sample in a study of Graves' ophthalmopathy and Graves' hyperthyroidism. Each CDR3 protein gets one entry after TCRdb re-called the multiplex PCR reads with MiXCR. The sample holds some 750,000 distinct CDR3 sequences, roughly two fifths seen once. The sequenced sample was peripheral blood. Receptor source: an adult man with Graves' ophthalmopathy. The conserved cysteine and the conserved F or W are not part of the CDR3 here. D genes are given only for firm matches. The size entry is marked missing in some rows and otherwise reads once, few, many or a size class.

j_call	clone_size	d_call	v_call	cdr3_aa
TRBJ2-5	once	TRBD2	TRBV29-1	SVEGTSGEQETQY
TRBJ2-7	.	.	TRBV7-9	ASSLAQGGGPRYEQY
TRBJ1-6	few	TRBD1	TRBV5-8	ASSWTGRGNSPLH
TRBJ1-5	once	.	TRBV10-1	ASSETDDNQPQH
TRBJ1-1	.	TRBD1	TRBV30	ACTGEDDTEAF
TRBJ2-3	once	TRBD2	TRBV15	ATSRLAGGFPDTQY
TRBJ1-2	.	.	TRBV5-1	ASSDLKANYGYT
TRBJ1-1	.	.	TRBV19	ASSLSWTGNTEAF
TRBJ2-7	.	.	TRBV7-9	ANSLGGLGYEQY
TRBJ1-5	few	TRBD1	TRBV19	ASSIAKGASNQPQH
TRBJ2-5	.	.	TRBV20-1	SARGGSETQY
TRBJ2-7	few	.	TRBV10-3	AIRTGTMPNYEQY
TRBJ1-6	many	.	TRBV7-9	ASSLSKGSNSPLH
TRBJ2-7	.	.	TRBV13	ASSLGGGQLEQY
TRBJ1-6	.	.	TRBV10-2	ASTLPGNSPLH
TRBJ1-3	.	.	TRBV7-2	ACSVEDLRDSGNTIY
TRBJ1-2	few	.	TRBV2	ASSPDTGRGGYT
TRBJ1-3	.	.	TRBV15	ATSRERAGNTIY
TRBJ1-2	.	.	TRBV20-1	SAPGSYYGYT
TRBJ2-6	many	.	TRBV5-1	ASSLGQGVAGANVLT
TRBJ2-7	.	.	TRBV6-5	ASRISDEQY
TRBJ2-2	once	.	TRBV25-1	ASSHRAQTNTGELF
TRBJ2-5	many	.	TRBV2	ASGDEETQY
TRBJ1-2	.	.	TRBV29-1	SVVQGLSEA
TRBJ1-5	many	.	TRBV24-1	ATRAGNQPQH
TRBJ1-6	few	TRBD1	TRBV9	ASSLEGRTGVGSPLH
TRBJ2-5	.	TRBD1	TRBV12-3/TRBV12-4	ASMGTGDETQY
TRBJ2-2	many	TRBD1	TRBV10-3	AISTPTGGNTGELF
TRBJ1-1	.	.	TRBV10-3	ASSPKQGMNTEAF